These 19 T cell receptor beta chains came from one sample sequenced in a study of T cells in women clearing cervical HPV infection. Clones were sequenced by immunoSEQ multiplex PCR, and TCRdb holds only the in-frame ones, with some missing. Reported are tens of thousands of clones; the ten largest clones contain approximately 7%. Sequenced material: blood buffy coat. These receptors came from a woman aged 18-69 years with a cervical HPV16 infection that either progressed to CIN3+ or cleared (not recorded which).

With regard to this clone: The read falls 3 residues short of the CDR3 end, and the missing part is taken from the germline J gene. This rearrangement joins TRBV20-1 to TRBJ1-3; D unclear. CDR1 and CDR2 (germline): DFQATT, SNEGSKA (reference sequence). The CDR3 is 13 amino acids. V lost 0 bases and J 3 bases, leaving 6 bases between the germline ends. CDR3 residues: CSARESYGNTIYF. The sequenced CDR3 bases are TGCAGTGCTAGAGAAAGCTATGGAAACACC.

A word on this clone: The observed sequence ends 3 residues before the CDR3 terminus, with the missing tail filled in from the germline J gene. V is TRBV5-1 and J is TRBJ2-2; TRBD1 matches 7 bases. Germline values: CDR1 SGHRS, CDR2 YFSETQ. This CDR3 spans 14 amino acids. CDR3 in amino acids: CASSSGTANSPLFF. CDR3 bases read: TGCGCCAGCAGCTCCGGGACAGCTAATTCACCG. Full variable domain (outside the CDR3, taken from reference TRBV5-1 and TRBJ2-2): KAGVTQTPRYLIKTRGQQVTLSCSPISGHRSVSWYQQTPGQGLQFLFEYFSETQRNKGNFPGRFSGRQFSNSRSEMNVSTLELGDSALYLCASSSGTANSPLFFGEGSRLTVL.

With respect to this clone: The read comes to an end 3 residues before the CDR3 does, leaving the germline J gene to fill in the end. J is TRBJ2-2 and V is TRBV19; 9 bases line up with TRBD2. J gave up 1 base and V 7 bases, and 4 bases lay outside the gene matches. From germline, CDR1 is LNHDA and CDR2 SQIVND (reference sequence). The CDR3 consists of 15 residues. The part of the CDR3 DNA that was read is TGTGCCAGTATGCGGGAGGGCCGGAACACCGGGGAG. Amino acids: CASMREGRNTGE. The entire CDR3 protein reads CASMREGRNTGELFF.

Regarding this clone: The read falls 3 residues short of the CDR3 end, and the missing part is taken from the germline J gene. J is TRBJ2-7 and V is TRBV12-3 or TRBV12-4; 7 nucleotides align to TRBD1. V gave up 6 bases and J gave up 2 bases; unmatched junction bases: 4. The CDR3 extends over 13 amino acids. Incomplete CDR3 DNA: TGTGCCAGCAGCCCGCAGGGGGCCTACGAG. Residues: CASSPQGAYE. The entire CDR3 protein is CASSPQGAYEQYF.

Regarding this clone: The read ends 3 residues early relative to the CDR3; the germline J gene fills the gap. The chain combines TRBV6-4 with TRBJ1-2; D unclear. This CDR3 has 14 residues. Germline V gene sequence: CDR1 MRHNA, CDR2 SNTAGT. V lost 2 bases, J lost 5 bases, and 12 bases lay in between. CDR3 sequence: CASSDRVGAYGYTF. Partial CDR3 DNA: TGTGCCAGCAGTGACAGGGTTGGCGCGTATGGC.

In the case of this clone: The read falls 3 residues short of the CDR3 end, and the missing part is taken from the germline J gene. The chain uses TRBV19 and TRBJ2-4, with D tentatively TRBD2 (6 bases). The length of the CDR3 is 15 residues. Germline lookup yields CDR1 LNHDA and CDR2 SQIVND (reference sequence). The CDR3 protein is CASSPGGGVNYGQYF. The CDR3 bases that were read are TGTGCCAGTAGTCCCGGAGGAGGGGTAAACTATGGT.

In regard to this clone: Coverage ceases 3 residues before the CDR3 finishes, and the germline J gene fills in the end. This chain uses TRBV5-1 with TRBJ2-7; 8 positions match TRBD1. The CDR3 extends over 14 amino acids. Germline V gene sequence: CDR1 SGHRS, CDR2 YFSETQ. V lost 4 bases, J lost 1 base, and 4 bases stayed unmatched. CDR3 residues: CASSAGQGSYEQYF. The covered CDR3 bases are TGCGCCAGCAGCGCTGGACAGGGTTCCTACGAG. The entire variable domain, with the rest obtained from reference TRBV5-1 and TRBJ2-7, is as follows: KAGVTQTPRYLIKTRGQQVTLSCSPISGHRSVSWYQQTPGQGLQFLFEYFSETQRNKGNFPGRFSGRQFSNSRSEMNVSTLELGDSALYLCASSAGQGSYEQYFGPGTRLTVT.

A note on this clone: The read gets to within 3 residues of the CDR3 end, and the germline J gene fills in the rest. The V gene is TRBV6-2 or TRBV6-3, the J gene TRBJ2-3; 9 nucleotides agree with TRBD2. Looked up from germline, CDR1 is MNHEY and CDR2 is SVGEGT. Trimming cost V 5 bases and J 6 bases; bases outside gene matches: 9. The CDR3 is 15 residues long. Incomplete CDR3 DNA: TGTGCCAGCAGTGTGACTAGCGGACTCACCGATACG. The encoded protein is CASSVTSGLTDT. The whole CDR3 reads CASSVTSGLTDTQYF.

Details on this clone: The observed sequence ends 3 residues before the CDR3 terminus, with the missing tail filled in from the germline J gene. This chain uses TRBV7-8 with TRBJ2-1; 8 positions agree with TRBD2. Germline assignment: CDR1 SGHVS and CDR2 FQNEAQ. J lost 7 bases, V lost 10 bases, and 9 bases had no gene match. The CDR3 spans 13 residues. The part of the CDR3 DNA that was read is TGTGCCACCATAGCGGGATTGTCAAATGAG. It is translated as CATIAGLSNE. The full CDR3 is CATIAGLSNEQFF.

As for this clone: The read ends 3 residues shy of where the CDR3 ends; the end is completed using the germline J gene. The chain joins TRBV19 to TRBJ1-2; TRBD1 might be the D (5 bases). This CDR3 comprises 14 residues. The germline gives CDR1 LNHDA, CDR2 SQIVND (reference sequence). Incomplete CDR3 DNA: TGTGCCAGTAGTATAGCCAGGGTCACAGATACC. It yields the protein CASSIARVTDT. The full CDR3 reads CASSIARVTDTYTF.

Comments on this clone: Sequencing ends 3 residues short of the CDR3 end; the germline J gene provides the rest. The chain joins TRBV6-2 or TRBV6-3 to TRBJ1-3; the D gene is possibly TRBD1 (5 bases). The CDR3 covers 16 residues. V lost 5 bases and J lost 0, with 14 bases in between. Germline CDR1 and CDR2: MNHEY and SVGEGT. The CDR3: CASSRPGTFSGNTIYF. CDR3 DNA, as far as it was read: TGTGCCAGCAGTAGACCTGGGACTTTCTCTGGAAACACC.

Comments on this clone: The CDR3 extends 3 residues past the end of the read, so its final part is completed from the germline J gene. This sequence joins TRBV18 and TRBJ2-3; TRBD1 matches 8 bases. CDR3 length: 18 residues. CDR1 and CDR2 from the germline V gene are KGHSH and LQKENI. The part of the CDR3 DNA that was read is TGTGCCAGCTCATTCCTTCCCCCAGGACAGGGTAGCAATCAGCCG. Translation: CASSFLPPGQGSNQP. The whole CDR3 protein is CASSFLPPGQGSNQPQYF.

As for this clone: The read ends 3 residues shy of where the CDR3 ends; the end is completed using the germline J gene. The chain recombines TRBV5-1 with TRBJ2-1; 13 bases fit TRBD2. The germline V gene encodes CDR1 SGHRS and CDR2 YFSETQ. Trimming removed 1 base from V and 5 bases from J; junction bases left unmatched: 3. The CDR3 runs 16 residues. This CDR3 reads CASSLLTSGRDNEQFF. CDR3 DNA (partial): TGCGCCAGCAGCTTGTTAACTAGCGGGAGGGACAATGAG.

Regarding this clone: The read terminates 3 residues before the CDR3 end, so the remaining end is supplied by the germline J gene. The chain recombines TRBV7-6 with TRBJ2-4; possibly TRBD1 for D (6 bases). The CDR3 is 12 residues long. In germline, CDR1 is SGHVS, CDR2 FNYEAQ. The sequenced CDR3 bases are TGTGCCAGCAGCTTCACAGGGTACGGT. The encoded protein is CASSFTGYG. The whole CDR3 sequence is CASSFTGYGQYF.

The CDR3 DNA, read in part, is TGTGCCAGTACACCTCAGGGGAACTACAATGAC. It encodes CASTPQGNYND. The CDR3 as a whole reads CASTPQGNYNDYTF. The rearrangement uses TRBV19 and TRBJ1-2, with D possibly TRBD1 on 6 matching bases. The sequence runs out 3 residues before the end of the CDR3; the remainder is reconstructed from the germline J gene. Germline values: CDR1 LNHDA, CDR2 SQIVND (reference sequence). The CDR3 has 14 amino acids.

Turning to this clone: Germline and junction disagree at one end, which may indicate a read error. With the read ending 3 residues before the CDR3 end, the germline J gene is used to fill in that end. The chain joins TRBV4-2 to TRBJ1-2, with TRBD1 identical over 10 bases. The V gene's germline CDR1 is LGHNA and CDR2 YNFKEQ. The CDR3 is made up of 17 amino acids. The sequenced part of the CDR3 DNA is TGCGCCAGCAGCCAAGACAGGGGGCAAGGATTTCTCTATGGC. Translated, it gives CASSQDRGQGFLYG. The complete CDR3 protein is CASSQDRGQGFLYGYTF.

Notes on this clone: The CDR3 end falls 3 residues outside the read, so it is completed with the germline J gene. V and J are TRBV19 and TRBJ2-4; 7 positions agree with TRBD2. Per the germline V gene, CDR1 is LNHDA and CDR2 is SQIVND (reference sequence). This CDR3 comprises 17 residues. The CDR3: CASSMGRSAGRAYGQYF. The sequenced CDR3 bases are TGTGCCAGTAGTATGGGTCGCTCTGCGGGGAGGGCCTATGGT.

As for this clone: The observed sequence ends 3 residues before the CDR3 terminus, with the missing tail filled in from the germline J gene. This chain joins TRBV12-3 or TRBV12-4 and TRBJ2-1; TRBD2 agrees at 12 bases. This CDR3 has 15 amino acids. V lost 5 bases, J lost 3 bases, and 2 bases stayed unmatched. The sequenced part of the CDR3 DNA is TGTGCCAGCAGTCCGACTAGCGGGGGCTACAATGAG. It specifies CASSPTSGGYNE. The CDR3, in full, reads CASSPTSGGYNEQFF.

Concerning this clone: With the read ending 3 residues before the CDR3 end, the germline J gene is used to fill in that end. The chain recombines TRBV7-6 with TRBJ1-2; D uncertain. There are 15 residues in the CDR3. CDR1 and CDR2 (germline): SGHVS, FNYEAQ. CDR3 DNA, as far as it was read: TGTGCCAGCAGCTTACAGCCGGGGAGCGGGAACGAC. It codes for CASSLQPGSGND. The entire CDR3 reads CASSLQPGSGNDYTF.